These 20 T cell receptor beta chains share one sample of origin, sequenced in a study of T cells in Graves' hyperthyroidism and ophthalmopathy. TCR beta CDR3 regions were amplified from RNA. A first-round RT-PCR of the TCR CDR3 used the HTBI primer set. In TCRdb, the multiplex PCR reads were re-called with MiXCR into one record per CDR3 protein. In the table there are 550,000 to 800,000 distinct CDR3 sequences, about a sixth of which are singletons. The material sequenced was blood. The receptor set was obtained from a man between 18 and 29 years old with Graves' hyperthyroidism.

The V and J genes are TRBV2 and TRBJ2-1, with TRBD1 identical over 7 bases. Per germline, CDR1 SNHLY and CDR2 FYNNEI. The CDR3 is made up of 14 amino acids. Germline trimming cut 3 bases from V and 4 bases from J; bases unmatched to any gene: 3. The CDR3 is CASSDGTAYNEQFF. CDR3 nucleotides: TGTGCCAGCAGTGATGGGACAGCTTACAATGAGCAGTTCTTC.

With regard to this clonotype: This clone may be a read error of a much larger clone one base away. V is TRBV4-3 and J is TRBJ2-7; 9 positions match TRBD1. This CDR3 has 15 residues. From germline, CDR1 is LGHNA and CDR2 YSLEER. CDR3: CARSQDYRGHYEQYF. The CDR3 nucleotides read TGCGCCCGCAGCCAAGATTACAGGGGGCACTACGAGCAGTACTTC.

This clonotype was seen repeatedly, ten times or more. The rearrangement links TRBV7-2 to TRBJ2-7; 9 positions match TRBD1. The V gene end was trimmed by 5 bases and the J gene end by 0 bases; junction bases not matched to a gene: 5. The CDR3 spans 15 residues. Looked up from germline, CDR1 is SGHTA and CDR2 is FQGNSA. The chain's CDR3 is CASSPTGGNSYEQYF. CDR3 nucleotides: TGTGCCAGCAGCCCGACAGGGGGTAACTCCTACGAGCAGTACTTC.

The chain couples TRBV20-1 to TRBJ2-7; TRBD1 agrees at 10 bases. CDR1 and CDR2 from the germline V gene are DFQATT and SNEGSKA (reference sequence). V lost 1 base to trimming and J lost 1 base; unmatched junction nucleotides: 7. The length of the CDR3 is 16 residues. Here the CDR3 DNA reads TGCAGTGCTAGAGCTCTGGGACAGGGGAGGTCCTACGAGCAGTACTTC. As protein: CSARALGQGRSYEQYF.

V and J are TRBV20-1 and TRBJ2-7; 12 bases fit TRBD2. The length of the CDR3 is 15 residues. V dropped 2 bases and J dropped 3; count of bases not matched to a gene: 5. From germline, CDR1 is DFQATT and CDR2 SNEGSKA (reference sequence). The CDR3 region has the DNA TGCAGTGCTAGACTGACTAGCGGGAGTGTCTACGAGCAGTACTTC. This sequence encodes CSARLTSGSVYEQYF.

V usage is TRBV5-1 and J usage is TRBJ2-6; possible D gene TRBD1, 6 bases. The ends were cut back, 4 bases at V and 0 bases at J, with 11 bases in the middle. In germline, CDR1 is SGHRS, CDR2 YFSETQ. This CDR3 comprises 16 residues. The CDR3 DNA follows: TGCGCCAGCAGCCCTATACAGGGCTCTGGGGCCAACGTCCTGACTTTC. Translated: CASSPIQGSGANVLTF.

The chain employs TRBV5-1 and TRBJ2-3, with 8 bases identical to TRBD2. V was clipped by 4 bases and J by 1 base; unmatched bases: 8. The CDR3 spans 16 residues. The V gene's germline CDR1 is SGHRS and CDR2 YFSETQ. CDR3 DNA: TGCGCCAGCAGCACCGGACTAGCTCCTCGCACAGATACGCAGTATTTT. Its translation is CASSTGLAPRTDTQYF.

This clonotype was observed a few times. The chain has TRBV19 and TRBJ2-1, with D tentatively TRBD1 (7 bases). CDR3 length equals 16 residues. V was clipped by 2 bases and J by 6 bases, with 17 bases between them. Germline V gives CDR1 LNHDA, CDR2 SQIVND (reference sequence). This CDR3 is CASSINGQGGRNEQFF. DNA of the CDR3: TGTGCCAGTAGTATAAACGGTCAGGGGGGTCGCAATGAGCAGTTCTTC.

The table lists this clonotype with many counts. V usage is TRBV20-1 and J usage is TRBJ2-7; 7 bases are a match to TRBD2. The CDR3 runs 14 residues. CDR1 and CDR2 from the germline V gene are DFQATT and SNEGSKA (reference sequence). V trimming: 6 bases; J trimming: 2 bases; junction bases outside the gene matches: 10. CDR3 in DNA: TGCAGTGCCACGGCGGAACTAGCGACCTACGAGCAGTACTTC. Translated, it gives CSATAELATYEQYF.

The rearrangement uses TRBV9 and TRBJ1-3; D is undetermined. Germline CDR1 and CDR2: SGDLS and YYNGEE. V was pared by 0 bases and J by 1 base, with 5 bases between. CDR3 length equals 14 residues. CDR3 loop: CASSVAGSGNTIYF. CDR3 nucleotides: TGTGCCAGCAGCGTAGCTGGGTCTGGAAACACCATATATTTT.

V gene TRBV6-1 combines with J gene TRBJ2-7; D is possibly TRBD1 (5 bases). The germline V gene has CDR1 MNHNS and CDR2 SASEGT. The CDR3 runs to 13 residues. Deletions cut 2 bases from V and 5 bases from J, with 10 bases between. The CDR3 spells CASSEFLGDEQYF. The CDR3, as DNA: TGTGCCAGCAGTGAATTCTTAGGGGACGAGCAGTACTTC.

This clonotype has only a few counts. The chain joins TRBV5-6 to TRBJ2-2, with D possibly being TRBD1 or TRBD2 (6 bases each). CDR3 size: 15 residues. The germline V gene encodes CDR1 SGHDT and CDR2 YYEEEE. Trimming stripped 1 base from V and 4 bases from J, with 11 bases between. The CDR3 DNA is TGTGCCAGCAGCTTGTTGGGGGGCAGCACCGGGGAGCTGTTTTTT. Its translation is CASSLLGGSTGELFF.

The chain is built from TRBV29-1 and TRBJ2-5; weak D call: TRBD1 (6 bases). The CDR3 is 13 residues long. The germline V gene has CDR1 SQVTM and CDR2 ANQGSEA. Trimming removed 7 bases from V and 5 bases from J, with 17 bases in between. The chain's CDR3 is CSATRTEVETQYF. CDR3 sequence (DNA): TGCAGCGCAACCAGGACAGAGGTGGAGACCCAGTACTTC.

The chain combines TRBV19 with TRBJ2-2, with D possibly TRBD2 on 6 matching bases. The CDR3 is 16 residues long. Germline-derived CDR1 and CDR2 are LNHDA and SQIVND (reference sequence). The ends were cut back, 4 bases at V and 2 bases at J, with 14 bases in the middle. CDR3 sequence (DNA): TGTGCCAGTAGTAAGGGCGCGGGACTCAACACCGGGGAGCTGTTTTTT. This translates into CASSKGAGLNTGELFF.

CDR3 sequence: CATSRTVSGANVLTF. The CDR3 DNA follows: TGTGCCACCAGCAGGACAGTCTCTGGGGCCAACGTCCTGACTTTC. This chain joins TRBV15 and TRBJ2-6, with D perhaps matching TRBD1 (5 bases). V lost 3 bases, J lost 0 bases, and 6 bases lay in between. In germline, CDR1 is LNHNV, CDR2 YYDKDF (reference sequence). The CDR3 runs to 15 residues. Combining the CDR3 with reference TRBV15 and TRBJ2-6 gives the whole variable domain DAMVIQNPRYQVTQFGKPVTLSCSQTLNHNVMYWYQQKSSQAPKLLFHYYDKDFNNEADTPDNFQSRRPNTSFCFLDIRSPGLGDTAMYLCATSRTVSGANVLTFGAGSRLTVL.

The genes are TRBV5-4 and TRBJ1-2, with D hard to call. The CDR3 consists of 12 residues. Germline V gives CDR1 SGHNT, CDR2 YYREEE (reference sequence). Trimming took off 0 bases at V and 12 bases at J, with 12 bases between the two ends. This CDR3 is CASSLDGGFHTF. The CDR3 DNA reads TGTGCCAGCAGCTTGGACGGTGGGTTCCACACCTTC.

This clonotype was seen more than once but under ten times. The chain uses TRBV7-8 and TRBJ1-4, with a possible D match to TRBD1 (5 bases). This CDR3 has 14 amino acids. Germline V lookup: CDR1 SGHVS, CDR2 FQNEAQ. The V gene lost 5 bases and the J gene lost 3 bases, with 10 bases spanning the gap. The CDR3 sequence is CASSQTASNEKLFF. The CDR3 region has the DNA TGTGCCAGCAGCCAGACAGCTTCTAATGAAAAACTGTTTTTT.

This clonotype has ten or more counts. The DNA for the CDR3 is TGTGCCAGCTCACCAGAAGACAGCCACACTGAAGCTTTCTTT. Its protein product is CASSPEDSHTEAFF. The chain carries TRBV18 and TRBJ1-1; D may be TRBD1 (5 bases). Germline assignment: CDR1 KGHSH and CDR2 LQKENI. Trimming removed 2 bases from V and 3 bases from J, with 10 bases in between. The CDR3 loop spans 14 amino acids.

The CDR3 DNA follows: TGTGCCAGCCGAACTAGGGCAGCTAGATCACCCCTCCACTTT. It is translated as CASRTRAARSPLHF. The V call is TRBV28, the J call TRBJ1-6; D not certain. Germline V gives CDR1 MDHEN, CDR2 SYDVKM. V was cut by 8 bases and J by 10 bases, with 18 bases left in between. This CDR3 contains 14 residues.

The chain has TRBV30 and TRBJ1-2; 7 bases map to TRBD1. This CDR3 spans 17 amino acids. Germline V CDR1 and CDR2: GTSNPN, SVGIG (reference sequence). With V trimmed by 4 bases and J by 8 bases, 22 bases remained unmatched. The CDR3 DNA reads TGTGCCTGGACCGAGGGGTTCGGGGCAGGGGGAATCGGCGGCTACACCTTC. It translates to CAWTEGFGAGGIGGYTF.